Listed below are T cell receptor beta chains from one sample, sequenced in a study of blood T cell repertoires in COVID-19. Sequenced by immunoSEQ multiplex PCR; TCRdb stores in-frame clones only, minus some. The sample records around 190,000 clones, 80% to 90% being singletons. The sample was peripheral blood. These TCRs come from a man over 45 with active or convalescent COVID-19. Each CDR3 is given with its conserved first and last residue. The D gene is left open where the match is weak. Not every row has a clone size; where given, it reads once, few, many or a size class.

>TRBJ1-6|-|-|TRBV6-5
CASSSQYNSPLHF
TGTGCCAGCAGTTCCCAATATAATTCACCCCTCCACTTT
>TRBJ2-1|TRBD2|-|TRBV7-2
CASSLGLAGGSEQFF
TGTGCCAGCAGCTTGGGACTAGCGGGGGGTAGTGAGCAGTTCTTC
>TRBJ1-1|TRBD1|-|TRBV6-5
CASRRDRGEAFF
TGTGCCAGCAGGCGGGACAGGGGCGAAGCTTTCTTT
>TRBJ1-5|-|-|TRBV5-1
CASSLDRSGNQPQHF
TGCGCCAGCAGCTTGGACAGGAGTGGCAATCAGCCCCAGCATTTT
>TRBJ1-5|-|-|TRBV3-1/TRBV3-2
CASSQVPGYNQPQHF
TGTGCCAGCAGCCAAGTGCCAGGGTACAATCAGCCCCAGCATTTT
>TRBJ2-5|-|few|TRBV7-9
CASSLRENQETQYF
TGTGCCAGCAGTCTTCGGGAAAACCAAGAGACCCAGTACTTC
>TRBJ1-6|-|-|TRBV7-2
CASRPTYTGTSSYNSPLHF
TGTGCCAGCAGACCGACCTATACAGGGACGAGCTCCTATAATTCACCCCTCCACTTT
>TRBJ2-7|TRBD2|-|TRBV7-9
CASSLPGGASYEQYF
TGTGCCAGCAGCTTACCGGGAGGGGCCTCCTACGAGCAGTACTTC
>TRBJ1-2|-|-|TRBV6-5
CASRPGGIYYGYTF
TGTGCCAGCAGACCTGGGGGGATCTATTATGGCTACACCTTC
>TRBJ1-2|TRBD1|-|TRBV29-1
CSVETGQFNGYTF
TGCAGCGTTGAAACGGGACAGTTCAATGGCTACACCTTC
>TRBJ2-1|-|-|TRBV27
CASNSGGTYNEQFF
TGTGCCAGCAATAGTGGGGGGACGTACAATGAGCAGTTCTTC
>TRBJ2-3|TRBD2|few|TRBV12-5
CASGLALAGGYTQYF
TGTGCTAGTGGTTTGGCCCTAGCGGGGGGGTATACGCAGTATTTT
>TRBJ2-2|-|-|TRBV28
CASSLYSNTGELFF
TGTGCCAGCAGTTTATACAGCAACACCGGGGAGCTGTTTTTT
>TRBJ2-3|-|-|TRBV6-5
CAVASLTDTQYF
TGTGCCGTAGCTAGTTTGACAGATACGCAGTATTTT
>TRBJ2-1|TRBD2|-|TRBV7-2
CASSLRRAGGSDEQFF
TGTGCCAGCAGCCTAAGAAGAGCGGGGGGGTCGGATGAGCAGTTCTTC
>TRBJ2-7|-|-|TRBV28
CASSLHYEQYF
TGTGCCAGCAGTTTACACTACGAGCAGTACTTC
>TRBJ2-1|-|-|TRBV7-3
CASSVGVGASSYNEQFF
TGTGCCAGCAGCGTAGGGGTAGGGGCTAGCTCCTACAATGAGCAGTTCTTC
>TRBJ2-5|-|-|TRBV5-1
CASSLALAETQYF
TGCGCCAGCAGCTTGGCTCTAGCGGAGACCCAGTACTTC
>TRBJ1-2|TRBD1|-|TRBV7-3
CASSYNDREGYTF
TGTGCCAGCAGCTATAATGACAGGGAGGGCTACACCTTC
>TRBJ2-5|TRBD1|once|TRBV7-9
CASSMDRDDGTQYF
TGTGCCAGCAGCATGGACAGGGATGATGGGACCCAGTACTTC
>TRBJ2-4|TRBD2|-|TRBV7-9
CASSSLAGVKNIQYF
TGTGCCAGCAGCTCACTAGCGGGGGTTAAAAACATTCAGTACTTC
>TRBJ2-3|-|once|TRBV5-4
CASSSPLGGKSTDTQYF
TGTGCCAGCAGCTCCCCCCTTGGCGGGAAAAGCACAGATACGCAGTATTTT
>TRBJ1-2|-|-|TRBV6-4
CASSQTSGRPGYGYTF
TGTGCCAGCAGCCAGACGTCAGGGAGGCCGGGCTATGGCTACACCTTC
>TRBJ1-2|-|-|TRBV4-3
CASSQESRGGDGSGYTF
TGCGCCAGCAGCCAAGAGAGCAGGGGAGGGGACGGTTCTGGCTACACCTTC
>TRBJ1-1|-|-|TRBV14
CASSPLGGSQMNTEAFF
TGTGCCAGCAGCCCCCTAGGAGGGTCACAAATGAACACTGAAGCTTTCTTT
>TRBJ2-5|TRBD2|-|TRBV15
CATSRVGDGTSKETQYF
TGTGCCACCAGCAGAGTTGGAGACGGGACTAGCAAGGAGACCCAGTACTTC
>TRBJ2-1|-|once|TRBV3-1/TRBV3-2
CASSQAQVNEQFF
TGTGCCAGCAGCCAAGCCCAGGTAAATGAGCAGTTCTTC
>TRBJ1-6|-|-|TRBV30
CAWSLPRQYNSPLHF
TGTGCCTGGAGTCTACCGAGACAGTATAATTCACCCCTCCACTTT
>TRBJ2-7|-|-|TRBV19
CASSIMAGPSYEQYF
TGTGCCAGTAGTATAATGGCGGGACCCTCCTACGAGCAGTACTTC
>TRBJ1-5|-|-|TRBV18
CASSRTLPTGNQPQHF
TGTGCCAGCTCACGGACACTTCCTACCGGCAATCAGCCCCAGCATTTT
>TRBJ1-6|-|-|TRBV24-1
CATSDVGDNSPLHF
TGTGCCACCAGTGATGTCGGAGATAATTCACCCCTCCACTTT
>TRBJ1-3|-|-|TRBV19
CASSNTDSSGNTIYF
TGTGCCAGTAGTAACACGGACAGTTCTGGAAACACCATATATTTT
>TRBJ1-2|-|-|TRBV7-9
CASSLWAVGQNYGYTF
TGTGCCAGCAGCTTATGGGCCGTAGGCCAGAACTATGGCTACACCTTC
>TRBJ2-3|TRBD1|-|TRBV5-1
CASSSGTGPRTDTQYF
TGCGCCAGCAGCTCAGGGACAGGGCCGAGGACAGATACGCAGTATTTT
>TRBJ2-1|TRBD1|-|TRBV28
CASSSWGQGYNEQFF
TGTGCCAGCAGTTCGTGGGGACAGGGCTACAATGAGCAGTTCTTC
>TRBJ2-3|-|-|TRBV3-1/TRBV3-2
CASSQDRRSSTDTQYF
TGTGCCAGCAGCCAAGATAGGCGGAGTAGCACAGATACGCAGTATTTT
>TRBJ2-7|-|-|TRBV30
CAWSRGGYEQYF
TGTGCCTGGAGCAGGGGCGGCTACGAGCAGTACTTC
>TRBJ1-1|TRBD1|-|TRBV6-5
CASMGQQGTEAFF
TGTGCCAGCATGGGACAACAGGGGACTGAAGCTTTCTTT
>TRBJ1-5|-|-|TRBV9
CASSGTGRGNQPQHF
TGTGCCAGCTCCGGGACTGGCCGGGGCAATCAGCCCCAGCATTTT
>TRBJ2-1|TRBD1|many|TRBV28
CGSRTGVKNEQFF
TGTGGCTCCAGGACAGGGGTTAAAAATGAGCAGTTCTTC
>TRBJ1-2|TRBD1|-|TRBV3-1/TRBV3-2
CASSQDLGTGGGYTF
TGTGCCAGCAGCCAAGATTTGGGGACAGGGGGGGGCTACACCTTC
>TRBJ2-5|-|-|TRBV7-2
CASSFVRDETQYF
TGTGCCAGCAGCTTTGTCAGGGATGAGACCCAGTACTTC
>TRBJ1-1|-|-|TRBV11-1
CASSLVPGLFEAFF
TGTGCCAGCAGCTTAGTCCCAGGGCTTTTCGAAGCTTTCTTT
>TRBJ1-2|-|-|TRBV28
CASSPRRVGYGYTF
TGTGCCAGCAGTCCGCGACGGGTTGGGTATGGCTACACCTTC
>TRBJ2-1|-|-|TRBV19
CASSIPQGHNEQFF
TGTGCCAGTAGTATCCCTCAGGGGCACAATGAGCAGTTCTTC
>TRBJ2-1|TRBD2|-|TRBV5-4
CASSLASGSGSYNEQFF
TGTGCCAGCAGCTTGGCTAGCGGGAGTGGTTCCTACAATGAGCAGTTCTTC
>TRBJ1-2|-|-|TRBV15
CATSRDRGANYGYTF
TGTGCCACCAGCAGAGACCGCGGAGCTAACTATGGCTACACCTTC
>TRBJ1-2|TRBD1|-|TRBV15
CATSREGTGSSQGYTF
TGTGCCACCAGCAGAGAGGGGACAGGGAGTTCTCAGGGCTACACCTTC
>TRBJ1-1|-|-|TRBV5-4
CASSLAGMNTEAFF
TGTGCCAGCAGCTTGGCAGGGATGAACACTGAAGCTTTCTTT
>TRBJ2-5|TRBD1|-|TRBV28
CASSQDRGRWETQYF
TGTGCCAGCAGTCAAGACAGGGGGCGTTGGGAGACCCAGTACTTC
>TRBJ1-4|-|-|TRBV7-2
CASSLVAEILTNEKLFF
TGTGCCAGCAGCTTAGTGGCAGAAATCTTAACTAATGAAAAACTGTTTTTT
>TRBJ1-5|-|-|TRBV24-1
CATSDFPGQPQHF
TGTGCCACCAGTGATTTTCCAGGGCAGCCCCAGCATTTT
>TRBJ1-3|-|-|TRBV7-2
CASSQPGDFSGNTIYF
TGTGCCAGCAGCCAGCCGGGAGACTTCTCTGGAAACACCATATATTTT
>TRBJ1-5|TRBD1|-|TRBV2
CASRDGTEGNQPQHF
TGTGCCAGCAGGGACGGGACAGAGGGCAATCAGCCCCAGCATTTT
>TRBJ2-7|TRBD2|-|TRBV4-1
CASSQEVSGSRYEQYF
TGCGCCAGCAGCCAAGAGGTCAGCGGGAGTCGGTACGAGCAGTACTTC
>TRBJ1-2|-|-|TRBV7-9
CASSLEAGGPGAPGNTF
TGTGCCAGCAGCTTAGAGGCCGGGGGGCCCGGGGCCCCAGGTAACACCTTC
>TRBJ1-5|-|-|TRBV19
CASSWQGHSQPQHF
TGTGCCAGTAGTTGGCAGGGGCACAGTCAGCCCCAGCATTTT
>TRBJ2-1|-|-|TRBV27
CASSYLHRDEQFF
TGTGCCAGCAGTTACCTCCACAGGGATGAGCAGTTCTTC
>TRBJ2-3|TRBD2|-|TRBV5-6
CASSLSGRALSTDTQYF
TGTGCCAGCAGCTTGAGCGGGAGGGCCCTTAGCACAGATACGCAGTATTTT
>TRBJ2-1|-|once|TRBV12-2
CASREGQGARYNEQFF
TGTGCAAGTCGCGAGGGACAGGGAGCCCGCTACAATGAGCAGTTCTTC